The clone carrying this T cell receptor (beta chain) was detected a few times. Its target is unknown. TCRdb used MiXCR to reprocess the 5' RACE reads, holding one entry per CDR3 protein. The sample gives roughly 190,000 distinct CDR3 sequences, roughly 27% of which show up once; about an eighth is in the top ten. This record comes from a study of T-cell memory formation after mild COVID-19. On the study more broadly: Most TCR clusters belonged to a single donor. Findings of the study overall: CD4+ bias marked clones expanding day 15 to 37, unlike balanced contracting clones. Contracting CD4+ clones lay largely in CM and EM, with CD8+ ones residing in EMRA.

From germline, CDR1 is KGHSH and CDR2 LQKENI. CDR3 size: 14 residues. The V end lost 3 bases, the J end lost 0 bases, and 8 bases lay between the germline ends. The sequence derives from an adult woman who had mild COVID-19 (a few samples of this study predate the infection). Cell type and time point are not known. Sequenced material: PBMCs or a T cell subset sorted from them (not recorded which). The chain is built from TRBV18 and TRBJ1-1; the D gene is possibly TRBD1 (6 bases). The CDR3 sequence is CASSPRGLNTEAFF. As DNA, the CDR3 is TGTGCCAGCTCACCCAGGGGTCTGAACACTGAAGCTTTCTTT.